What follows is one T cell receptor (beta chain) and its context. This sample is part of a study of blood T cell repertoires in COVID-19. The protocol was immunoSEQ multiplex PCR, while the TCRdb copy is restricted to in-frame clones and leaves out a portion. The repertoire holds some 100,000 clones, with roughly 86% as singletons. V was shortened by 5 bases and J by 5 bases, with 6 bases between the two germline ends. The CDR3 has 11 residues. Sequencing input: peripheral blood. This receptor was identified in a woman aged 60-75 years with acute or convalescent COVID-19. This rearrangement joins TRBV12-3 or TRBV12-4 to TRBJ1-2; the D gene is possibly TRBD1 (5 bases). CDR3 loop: CASSQGYGYTF. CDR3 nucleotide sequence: TGTGCCAGCAGTCAGGGTTATGGCTACACCTTC.